This T cell receptor beta chain was obtained from a study of monozygotic twins with inflammatory bowel disease. Eight cDNA synthesis reactions were run for every sample. TCRdb re-called the 5' RACE reads and catalogs CDR3 proteins one per entry, DNA excluded. There are hundreds of thousands of distinct CDR3 sequences in the sample, with about 2.4% held by the top ten. This CDR3 has 12 residues. Germline V gene lookup returns CDR1 DFQATT and CDR2 SNEGSKA (reference sequence). Sequencing input: blood. This chain joins TRBV20-1 and TRBJ1-5; the D call of TRBD1 rests on TCRdb alone, since no DNA is present to check it. This sequence originates from a human donor with ulcerative colitis or Crohn's disease, or a healthy co-twin of an affected twin (not recorded which). This CDR3 reads CSARDPGSPQHF.